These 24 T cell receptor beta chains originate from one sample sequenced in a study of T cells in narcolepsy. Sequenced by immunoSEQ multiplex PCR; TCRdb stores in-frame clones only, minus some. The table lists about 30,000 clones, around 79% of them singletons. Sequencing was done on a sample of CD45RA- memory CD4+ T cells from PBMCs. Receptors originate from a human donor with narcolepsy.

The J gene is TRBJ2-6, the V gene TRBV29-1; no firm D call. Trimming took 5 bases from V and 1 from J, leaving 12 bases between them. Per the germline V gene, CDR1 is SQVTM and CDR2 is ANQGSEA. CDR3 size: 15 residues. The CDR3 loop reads CSVTMTASGANVLTF. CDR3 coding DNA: TGCAGCGTTACCATGACCGCGTCTGGGGCCAACGTCCTGACTTTC.

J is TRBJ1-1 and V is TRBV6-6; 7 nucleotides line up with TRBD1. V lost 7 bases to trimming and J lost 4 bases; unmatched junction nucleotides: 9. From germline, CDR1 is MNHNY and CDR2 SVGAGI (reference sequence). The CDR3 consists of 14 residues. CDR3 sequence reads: CASIQTSGGTEAFF. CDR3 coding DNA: TGTGCCAGCATCCAAACCTCAGGGGGCACTGAAGCTTTCTTT.

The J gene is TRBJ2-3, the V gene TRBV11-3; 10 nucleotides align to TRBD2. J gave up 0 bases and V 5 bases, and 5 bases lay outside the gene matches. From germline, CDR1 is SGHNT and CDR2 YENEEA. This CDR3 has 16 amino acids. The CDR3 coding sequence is TGTGCCAGCAGCGCCACTAGCGGGACTAGCACAGATACGCAGTATTTT. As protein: CASSATSGTSTDTQYF.

CDR3: CASSEFGGAYEQYF. CDR3 DNA sequence: TGTGCCAGCAGTGAATTTGGGGGGGCCTACGAGCAGTACTTC. V is TRBV25-1 and J is TRBJ2-7; 7 bases map to TRBD2. The V and J ends lost 1 base and 2 bases, in that order; junction bases with no gene match: 2. CDR1 and CDR2 from the germline V gene are MGHDK and SYGVNS. The CDR3 is 14 residues long.

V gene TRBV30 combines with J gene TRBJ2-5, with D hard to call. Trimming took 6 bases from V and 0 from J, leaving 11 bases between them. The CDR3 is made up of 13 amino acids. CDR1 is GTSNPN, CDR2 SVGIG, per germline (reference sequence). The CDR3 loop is CACTLDNQETQYF. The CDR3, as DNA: TGTGCCTGCACCTTGGATAACCAAGAGACCCAGTACTTC.

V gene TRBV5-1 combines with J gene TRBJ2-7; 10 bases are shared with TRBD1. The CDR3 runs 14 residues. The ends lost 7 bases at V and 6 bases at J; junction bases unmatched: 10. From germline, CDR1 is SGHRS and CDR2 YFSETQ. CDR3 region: CASETGTGVSEQYF. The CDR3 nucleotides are TGCGCCAGCGAGACCGGGACAGGGGTTTCCGAGCAGTACTTC. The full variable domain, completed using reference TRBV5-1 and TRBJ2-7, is KAGVTQTPRYLIKTRGQQVTLSCSPISGHRSVSWYQQTPGQGLQFLFEYFSETQRNKGNFPGRFSGRQFSNSRSEMNVSTLELGDSALYLCASETGTGVSEQYFGPGTRLTVT.

CDR3 sequence (DNA): TGTGCCAGCAGTTCCCCGAGCGGAGGCTATGGCTACACCTTC. Its protein product is CASSSPSGGYGYTF. The J gene is TRBJ1-2, the V gene TRBV6-5; D gene unclear. The germline gives CDR1 MNHEY, CDR2 SVGAGI. This CDR3 is built from 14 residues. The V end lost 4 bases, the J end lost 4 bases, and 13 bases lay between the germline ends.

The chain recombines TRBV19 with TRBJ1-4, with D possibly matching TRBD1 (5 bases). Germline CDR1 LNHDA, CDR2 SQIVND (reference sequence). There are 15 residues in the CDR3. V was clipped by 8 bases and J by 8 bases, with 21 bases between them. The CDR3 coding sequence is TGTGCCAGTGGGGGTGTCAATCCCCGAGGGGAAAAACTGTTTTTT. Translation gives CASGGVNPRGEKLFF. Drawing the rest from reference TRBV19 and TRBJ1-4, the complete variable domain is DGGITQSPKYLFRKEGQNVTLSCEQNLNHDAMYWYRQDPGQGLRLIYYSQIVNDFQKGDIAEGYSVSREKKESFPLTVTSAQKNPTAFYLCASGGVNPRGEKLFFGSGTQLSVL.

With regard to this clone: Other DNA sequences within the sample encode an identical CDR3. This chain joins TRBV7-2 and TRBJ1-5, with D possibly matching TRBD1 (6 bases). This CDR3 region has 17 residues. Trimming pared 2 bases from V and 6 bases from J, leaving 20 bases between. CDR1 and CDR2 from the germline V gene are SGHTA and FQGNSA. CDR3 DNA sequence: TGTGCCAGCAGCTTACGGCAGGGAGGGGGGATTCGTCAGCCCCAGCATTTT. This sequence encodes CASSLRQGGGIRQPQHF.

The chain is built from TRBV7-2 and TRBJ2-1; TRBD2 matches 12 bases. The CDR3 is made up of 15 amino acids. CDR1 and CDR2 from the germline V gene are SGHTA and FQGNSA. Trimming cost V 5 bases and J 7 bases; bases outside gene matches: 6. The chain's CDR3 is CASSRTSGNQNEQFF. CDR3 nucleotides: TGTGCCAGCAGCCGGACTAGCGGGAATCAGAATGAGCAGTTCTTC.

CDR3 DNA sequence: TGTGCCAGCAGCTTGGATCGCCCCGATAATTCACCCCTCCACTTT. Translation: CASSLDRPDNSPLHF. This rearrangement joins TRBV5-4 to TRBJ1-6; D unresolved. From germline, CDR1 is SGHNT and CDR2 YYREEE (reference sequence). There are 15 residues in the CDR3. Deletions cut 0 bases from V and 5 bases from J, with 9 bases between.

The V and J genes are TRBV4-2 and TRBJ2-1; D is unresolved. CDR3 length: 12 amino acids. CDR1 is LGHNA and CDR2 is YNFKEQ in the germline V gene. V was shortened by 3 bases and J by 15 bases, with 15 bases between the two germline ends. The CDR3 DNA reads TGTGCCAGCAGCCAGGCCACGCCATTACTGTTCTTC. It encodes CASSQATPLLFF.

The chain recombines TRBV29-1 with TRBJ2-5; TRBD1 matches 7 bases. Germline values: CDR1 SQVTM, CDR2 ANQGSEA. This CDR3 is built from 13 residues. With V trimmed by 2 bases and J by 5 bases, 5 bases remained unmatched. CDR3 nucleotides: TGCAGCGTTGAACTAGTCAGGGGGGAGACCCAGTACTTC. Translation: CSVELVRGETQYF.

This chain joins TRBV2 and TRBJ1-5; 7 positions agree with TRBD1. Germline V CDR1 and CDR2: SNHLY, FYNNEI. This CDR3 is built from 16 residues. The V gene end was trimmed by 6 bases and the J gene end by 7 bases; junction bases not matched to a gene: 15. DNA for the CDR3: TGTGCCAGCAGCGCTAGCGCAACCAGGGGGACCCAGCCCCAGCATTTT. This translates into CASSASATRGTQPQHF.

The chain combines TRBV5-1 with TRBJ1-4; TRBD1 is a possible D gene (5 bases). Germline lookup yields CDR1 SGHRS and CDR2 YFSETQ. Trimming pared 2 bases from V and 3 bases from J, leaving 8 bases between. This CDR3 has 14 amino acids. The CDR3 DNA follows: TGCGCCAGCAGCTTCGGGGCGGCTAATGAAAAACTGTTTTTT. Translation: CASSFGAANEKLFF.

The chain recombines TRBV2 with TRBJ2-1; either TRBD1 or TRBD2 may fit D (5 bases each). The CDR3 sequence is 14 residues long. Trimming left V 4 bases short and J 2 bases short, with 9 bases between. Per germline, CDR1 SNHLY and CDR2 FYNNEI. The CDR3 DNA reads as TGTGCCAGCAGTGTTGGGGGAACCTACAATGAGCAGTTCTTC. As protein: CASSVGGTYNEQFF. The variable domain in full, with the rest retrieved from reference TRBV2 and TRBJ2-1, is EPEVTQTPSHQVTQMGQEVILRCVPISNHLYFYWYRQILGQKVEFLVSFYNNEISEKSEIFDDQFSVERPDGSNFTLKIRSTKLEDSAMYFCASSVGGTYNEQFFGPGTRLTVL.

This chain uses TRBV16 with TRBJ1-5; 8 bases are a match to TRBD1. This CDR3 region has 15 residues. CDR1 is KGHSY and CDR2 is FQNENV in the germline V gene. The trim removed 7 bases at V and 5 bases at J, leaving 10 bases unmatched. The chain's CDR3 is CASTRGGQGDQPQHF. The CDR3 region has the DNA TGTGCCAGCACTCGAGGAGGACAGGGAGATCAGCCCCAGCATTTT.

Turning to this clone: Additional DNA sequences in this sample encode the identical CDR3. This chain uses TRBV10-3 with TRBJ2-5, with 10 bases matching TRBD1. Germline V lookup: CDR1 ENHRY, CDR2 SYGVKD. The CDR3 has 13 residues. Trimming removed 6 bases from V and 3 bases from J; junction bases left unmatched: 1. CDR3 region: CAISGTGEETQYF. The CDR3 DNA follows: TGTGCCATCAGCGGGACAGGGGAAGAGACCCAGTACTTC.

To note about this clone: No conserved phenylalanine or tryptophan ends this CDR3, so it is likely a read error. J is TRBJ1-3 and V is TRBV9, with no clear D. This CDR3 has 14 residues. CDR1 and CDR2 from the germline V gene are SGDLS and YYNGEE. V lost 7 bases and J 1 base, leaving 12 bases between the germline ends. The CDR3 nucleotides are TGTGCCAGCGGGATTGTAATGTCTGGAAACACCATATATCTT. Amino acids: CASGIVMSGNTIYL.

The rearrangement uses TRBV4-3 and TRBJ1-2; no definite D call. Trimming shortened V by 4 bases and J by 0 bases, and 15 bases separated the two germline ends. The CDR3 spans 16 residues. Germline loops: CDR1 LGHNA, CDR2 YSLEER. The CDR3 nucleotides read TGCGCCAGCAGCCCAAACCGGGCAGCAGCTAACTATGGCTACACCTTC. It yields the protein CASSPNRAAANYGYTF.

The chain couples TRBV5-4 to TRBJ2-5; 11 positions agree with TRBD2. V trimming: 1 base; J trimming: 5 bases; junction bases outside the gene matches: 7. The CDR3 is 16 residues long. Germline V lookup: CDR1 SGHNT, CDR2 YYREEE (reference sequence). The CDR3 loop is CASSLPLAGGIETQYF. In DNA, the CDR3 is TGTGCCAGCAGCTTGCCTCTAGCGGGAGGTATCGAGACCCAGTACTTC. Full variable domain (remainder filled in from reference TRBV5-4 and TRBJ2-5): ETGVTQSPTHLIKTRGQQVTLRCSSQSGHNTVSWYQQALGQGPQFIFQYYREEENGRGNFPPRFSGLQFPNYSSELNVNALELDDSALYLCASSLPLAGGIETQYFGPGTRLLVL.

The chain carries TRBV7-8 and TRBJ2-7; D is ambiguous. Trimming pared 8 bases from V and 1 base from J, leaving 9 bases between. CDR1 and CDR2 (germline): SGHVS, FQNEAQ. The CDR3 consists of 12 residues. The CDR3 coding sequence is TGTGCCAGCCGACCCCTGTCCTACGAGCAGTACTTC. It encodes CASRPLSYEQYF.

The CDR3 DNA reads TGCAGCTCGAGGGGACAGGGTTCCACAGATACGCAGTATTTT. Translated, it gives CSSRGQGSTDTQYF. The rearrangement uses TRBV29-1 and TRBJ2-3, with TRBD1 identical over 9 bases. Germline trimming cut 8 bases from V and 2 bases from J; bases unmatched to any gene: 8. Germline V lookup: CDR1 SQVTM, CDR2 ANQGSEA. This CDR3 is built from 14 residues.

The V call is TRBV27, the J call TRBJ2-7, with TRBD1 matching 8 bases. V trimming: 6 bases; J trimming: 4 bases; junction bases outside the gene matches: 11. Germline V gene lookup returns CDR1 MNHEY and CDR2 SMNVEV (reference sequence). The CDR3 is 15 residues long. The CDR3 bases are TGTGCCAGCAGCCCAAGCCGGGACAGGTGGTACGAGCAGTACTTC. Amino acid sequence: CASSPSRDRWYEQYF.